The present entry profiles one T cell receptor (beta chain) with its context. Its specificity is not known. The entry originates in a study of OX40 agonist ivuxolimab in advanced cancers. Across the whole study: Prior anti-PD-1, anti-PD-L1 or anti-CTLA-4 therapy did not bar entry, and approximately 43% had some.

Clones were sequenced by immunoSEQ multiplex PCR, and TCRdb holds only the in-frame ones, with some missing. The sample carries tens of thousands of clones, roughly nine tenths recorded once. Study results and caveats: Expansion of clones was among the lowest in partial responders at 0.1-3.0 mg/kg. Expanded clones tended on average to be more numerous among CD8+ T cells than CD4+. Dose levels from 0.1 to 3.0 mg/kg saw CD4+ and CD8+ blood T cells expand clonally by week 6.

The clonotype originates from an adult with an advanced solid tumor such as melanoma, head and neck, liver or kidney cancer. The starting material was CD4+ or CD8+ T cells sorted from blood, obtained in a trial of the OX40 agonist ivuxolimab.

The CDR3 loop is CASSPQAPDQFGNEKLFF. The CDR3 region has the DNA TGTGCCAGCAGCCCTCAGGCCCCAGACCAGTTCGGGAATGAAAAACTGTTTTTT. The chain uses TRBV7-6 and TRBJ1-4, with D unclear. V shed 5 bases and J shed 5 bases, with 24 bases lying between them. Germline V gene sequence: CDR1 SGHVS, CDR2 FNYEAQ. This CDR3 has 18 amino acids.